This TCR beta chain was captured by sequencing in a study of cytomegalovirus exposure and HLA in healthy donors. The PCR made use of 60 Vbeta and 13 Jbeta primers. The data were produced by immunoSEQ multiplex PCR, yet TCRdb's version contains in-frame clones alone and is incomplete. The sample has some 39,000 clones. This CDR3 has 13 amino acids. Germline CDR1 reads SNHLY; CDR2 reads FYNNEI. The J segment lost 8 bases and the V segment lost 6 bases, leaving 9 bases of the junction unmatched. The chain has TRBV2 and TRBJ1-1, with 7 positions matching TRBD1. This TCR was sampled from a woman in her twenties or thirties in good health and CMV-seropositive. The sequencing input was PBMCs. In DNA form, the CDR3 reads TGTGCCAGCAGCCGGGACAGCCTGGGGGAAGCTTTCTTT. As protein: CASSRDSLGEAFF. Complete variable domain (other parts from reference TRBV2 and TRBJ1-1): EPEVTQTPSHQVTQMGQEVILRCVPISNHLYFYWYRQILGQKVEFLVSFYNNEISEKSEIFDDQFSVERPDGSNFTLKIRSTKLEDSAMYFCASSRDSLGEAFFGQGTRLTVV.